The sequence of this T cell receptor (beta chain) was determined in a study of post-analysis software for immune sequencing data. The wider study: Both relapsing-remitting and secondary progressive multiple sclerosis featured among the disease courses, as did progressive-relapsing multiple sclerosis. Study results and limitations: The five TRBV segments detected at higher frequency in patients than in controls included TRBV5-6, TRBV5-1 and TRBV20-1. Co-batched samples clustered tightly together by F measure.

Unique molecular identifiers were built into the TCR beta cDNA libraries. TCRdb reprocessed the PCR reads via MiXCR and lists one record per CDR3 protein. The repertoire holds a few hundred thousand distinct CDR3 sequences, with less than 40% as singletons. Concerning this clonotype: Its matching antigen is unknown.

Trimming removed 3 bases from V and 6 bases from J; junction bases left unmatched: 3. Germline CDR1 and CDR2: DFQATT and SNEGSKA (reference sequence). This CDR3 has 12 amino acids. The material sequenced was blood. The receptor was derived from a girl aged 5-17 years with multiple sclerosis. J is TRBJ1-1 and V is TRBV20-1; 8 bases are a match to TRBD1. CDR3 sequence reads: CSASSGGPEAFF. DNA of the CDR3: TGCAGTGCTAGTTCAGGGGGCCCTGAAGCTTTCTTT.